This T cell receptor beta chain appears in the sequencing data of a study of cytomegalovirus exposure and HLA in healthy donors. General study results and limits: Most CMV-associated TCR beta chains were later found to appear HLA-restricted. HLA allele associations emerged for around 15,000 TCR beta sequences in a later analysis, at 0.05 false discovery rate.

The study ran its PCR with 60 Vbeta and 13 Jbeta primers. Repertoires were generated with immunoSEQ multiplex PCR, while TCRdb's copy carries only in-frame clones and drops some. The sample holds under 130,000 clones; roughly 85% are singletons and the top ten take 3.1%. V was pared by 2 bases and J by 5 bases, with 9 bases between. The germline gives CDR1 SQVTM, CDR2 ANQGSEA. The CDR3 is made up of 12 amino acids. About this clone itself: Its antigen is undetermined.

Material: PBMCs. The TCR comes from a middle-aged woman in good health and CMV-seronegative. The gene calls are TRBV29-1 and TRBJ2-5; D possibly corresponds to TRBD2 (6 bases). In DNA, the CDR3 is TGCAGCGTTGAAACGGGAGTGGAGACCCAGTACTTC. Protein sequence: CSVETGVETQYF.